Presented here are 31 T cell receptor beta chains from one specimen sequenced in a study of shared clonotypes between healthy human individuals. Naive CD8 cells comprised CD45RO-negative, CCR7-positively selected cells, excluding terminally differentiated effector memory CD45RA+ cells. The protocol was immunoSEQ multiplex PCR, while the TCRdb copy is restricted to in-frame clones and leaves out a portion. Here the sample spans about 680,000 clones, 90% to 95% being singletons. The sequenced material came from naive CD8+ T cells sorted from blood. All receptors come from a man in his thirties or forties in good health.

This clone was counted between two and nine times. The CDR3 DNA sequence: TGTGCCAGCAGTCAGACAGGGGCTGGAAACACCATATATTTT. It is translated as CASSQTGAGNTIYF. This rearrangement joins TRBV6-5 to TRBJ1-3, with 8 bases matching TRBD1. The CDR3 totals 14 residues. Germline lookup yields CDR1 MNHEY and CDR2 SVGAGI. Germline trimming cut 5 bases from V and 2 bases from J; bases unmatched to any gene: 2.

CDR3 protein: CASSAGGPQRIQYF. The CDR3 region has the DNA TGTGCCAGCAGTGCCGGGGGTCCTCAAAGGATTCAGTACTTC. The chain recombines TRBV27 with TRBJ2-4; the D gene is possibly TRBD2 (6 bases). Germline V gene data show CDR1 as MNHEY and CDR2 as SMNVEV (reference sequence). The CDR3 length is 14 residues. V shed 5 bases and J shed 10 bases, with 18 bases lying between them.

As regards this clone: One junction end disagrees with the germline gene, perhaps due to a read error. This sequence joins TRBV7-3 and TRBJ2-1, with 13 bases identical to TRBD2. CDR1 is SGHTA, CDR2 FQGTGA, per germline. This CDR3 is built from 18 residues. This CDR3 is CASSLTGTSGIVYNEQFF. The CDR3 nucleotides read TGTGCCAGCAGCCTAACCGGGACTAGCGGGATTGTCTACAATGAGCAGTTCTTC.

This rearrangement joins TRBV7-6 to TRBJ2-7, with D perhaps being TRBD1 or TRBD2 (5 bases each). Germline V gives CDR1 SGHVS, CDR2 FNYEAQ. V was cut by 5 bases and J by 5 bases, with 25 bases left in between. The CDR3 has 17 amino acids. CDR3 loop: CASSLPPGRRVGDEQYF. The CDR3 region has the DNA TGTGCCAGCAGCCTACCTCCTGGCAGGCGGGTGGGGGACGAGCAGTACTTC. The variable domain in full, with the rest retrieved from reference TRBV7-6 and TRBJ2-7, is GAGVSQSPRYKVTKRGQDVALRCDPISGHVSLYWYRQALGQGPEFLTYFNYEAQQDKSGLPNDRFSAERPEGSISTLTIQRTEQRDSAMYRCASSLPPGRRVGDEQYFGPGTRLTVT.

The chain links TRBV29-1 to TRBJ1-2; 10 bases match TRBD1. After removal of 8 bases from V and 6 bases from J, the junction contained 12 bases not matched to a gene. Germline V CDR1 and CDR2: SQVTM, ANQGSEA. The CDR3 sequence is 14 residues long. CDR3 sequence reads: CSTTSGTGADGYTF. The CDR3 DNA reads TGCAGCACAACTTCCGGGACAGGGGCTGATGGCTACACCTTC.

The J gene is TRBJ2-1, the V gene TRBV10-1, with D unclear. Germline V CDR1 and CDR2: WNHNN, SYGVQD (reference sequence). The V end lost 7 bases, the J end lost 6 bases, and 19 bases lay between the germline ends. This CDR3 has 15 residues. The CDR3 DNA sequence: TGCGCCAGCACCCCCCAGGAGCGTGCCAGCAATGAGCAGTTCTTC. Translation gives CASTPQERASNEQFF.

Concerning this clone itself: The sample contains more than one DNA sequence encoding this CDR3. The rearrangement joins TRBV18 to TRBJ1-2; TRBD1 might be the D (5 bases). Germline V lookup: CDR1 KGHSH, CDR2 LQKENI. Deletions cut 0 bases from V and 5 bases from J, with 10 bases between. The CDR3 totals 14 residues. CDR3 sequence: CASSPPNRNYGYTF. The CDR3 bases are TGTGCCAGCTCACCACCGAACAGGAATTATGGCTACACCTTC.

This chain joins TRBV21-1 and TRBJ2-7. TRBV21-1 is marked as a pseudogene. The CDR3 is made up of 14 amino acids. CDR3 bases: TGTGCCAGCATAGGGCAGTTGAGCTCCTACGAGCAGTACTTC. Protein product: CASIGQLSSYEQYF.

The chain has TRBV29-1 and TRBJ2-7; D possibly corresponds to TRBD2 (6 bases). There are 13 residues in the CDR3. Germline loops: CDR1 SQVTM, CDR2 ANQGSEA. V was shortened by 3 bases and J by 5 bases, with 14 bases between the two germline ends. CDR3 loop: CSVDYGAGNEQYF. CDR3 DNA sequence: TGCAGCGTTGACTACGGCGCGGGAAACGAGCAGTACTTC.

This clone was picked up one time. The chain employs TRBV27 and TRBJ2-7; a possible D gene is TRBD2 (5 bases). Germline CDR1 is MNHEY and CDR2 is SMNVEV (reference sequence). The CDR3 contains 14 residues. V dropped 10 bases and J dropped 3 bases, with 19 bases sitting between them. CDR3 coding DNA: TGTGCCAAAATGGGCATCGGACTGTTCTACGAGCAGTACTTC. Translation gives CAKMGIGLFYEQYF.

The rearrangement links TRBV15 to TRBJ2-5; possible D gene TRBD2, 7 bases. The V and J ends lost 5 bases and 11 bases respectively, with 30 bases between them. The germline V gene has CDR1 LNHNV and CDR2 YYDKDF (reference sequence). The CDR3 totals 17 residues. CDR3 protein: CATSSRERDIMIGGQYF. The CDR3 coding sequence is TGTGCCACCAGCTCCCGGGAGCGGGACATTATGATCGGTGGACAGTACTTC.

In the case of this clone: Other DNA sequences within the sample encode an identical CDR3. The rearrangement uses TRBV5-4 and TRBJ2-7; D might be TRBD1 (5 bases). This CDR3 is 13 amino acids long. Per the germline V gene, CDR1 is SGHNT and CDR2 is YYREEE (reference sequence). V lost 4 bases to trimming and J lost 2 bases, with 10 bases between them. CDR3: CASSLGVPYEQYF. For the CDR3, the DNA is TGTGCCAGCAGCCTAGGGGTTCCCTACGAGCAGTACTTC.

The chain couples TRBV6-5 to TRBJ2-7, with D maybe TRBD2 (5 bases). This CDR3 is 14 amino acids long. Trimming stripped 2 bases from V and 5 bases from J, with 13 bases between. Per the germline V gene, CDR1 is MNHEY and CDR2 is SVGAGI. This chain's CDR3 is CASSYGLAQDEQYF. The CDR3 nucleotides read TGTGCCAGCAGTTACGGTCTAGCCCAGGACGAGCAGTACTTC.

This clone has a single count. J is TRBJ2-1 and V is TRBV27, with 10 nucleotides matching TRBD1. The CDR3 spans 16 residues. CDR1 is MNHEY and CDR2 is SMNVEV in the germline V gene (reference sequence). With V trimmed by 7 bases and J by 2 bases, 8 bases remained unmatched. CDR3 bases: TGTGCCAGCACTCCCGCCGGGACAGGGGCCTACAATGAGCAGTTCTTC. Translation gives CASTPAGTGAYNEQFF.

The gene calls are TRBV7-8 and TRBJ2-3; the D gene is possibly TRBD2 (6 bases). Germline CDR1 is SGHVS and CDR2 is FQNEAQ. The CDR3 has 15 residues. V dropped 5 bases and J dropped 4 bases, with 16 bases sitting between them. The CDR3 DNA sequence: TGTGCCAGCAGCCCAAGGGTTAGCGGAGCAGATACGCAGTATTTT. It is translated as CASSPRVSGADTQYF.

The V and J genes are TRBV7-9 and TRBJ2-4, with 7 bases matching TRBD2. CDR1 SEHNR and CDR2 FQNEAQ come from the germline V gene (reference sequence). J gave up 9 bases and V 4 bases, and 12 bases lay outside the gene matches. The CDR3 is 15 residues long. The CDR3 is CASSSPGGSPSIQYF. CDR3 bases: TGTGCCAGCAGCTCCCCCGGGGGGAGTCCGAGCATTCAGTACTTC.

V and J are TRBV18 and TRBJ2-3; no reliable D call. V lost 3 bases and J 5 bases, leaving 9 bases between the germline ends. The CDR3 contains 13 residues. From germline, CDR1 is KGHSH and CDR2 LQKENI. The CDR3 sequence is CASSPGSRDTQYF. The CDR3 nucleotides are TGTGCCAGCTCACCCGGCTCGAGAGATACGCAGTATTTT.

This chain connects TRBV7-2 to TRBJ2-3; TRBD2 matches at 12 bases. V shed 4 bases, J shed 3 bases, and the junction held 2 bases outside the gene matches. This CDR3 has 15 amino acids. CDR1 is SGHTA and CDR2 is FQGNSA in the germline V gene. CDR3 nucleotides: TGTGCCAGCAGCTCTCTAGCGGGAGGGACAGATACGCAGTATTTT. It translates to CASSSLAGGTDTQYF.

This clone came up once. The V gene is TRBV27, the J gene TRBJ2-7; weak D call: TRBD2 (5 bases). Germline V gives CDR1 MNHEY, CDR2 SMNVEV (reference sequence). The CDR3 is 17 residues long. Trimming removed 0 bases at V and 2 bases at J, with 17 bases between. CDR3 sequence: CASSLSSPDLKTYEQYF. The CDR3 DNA follows: TGTGCCAGCAGTTTATCAAGTCCGGACTTGAAAACCTACGAGCAGTACTTC.

This clone is a singleton in its sample. The J gene is TRBJ2-3, the V gene TRBV7-3, with D possibly matching TRBD2 (6 bases). Trimming took 4 bases from V and 3 from J, leaving 20 bases between them. In germline, CDR1 is SGHTA, CDR2 FQGTGA. The CDR3 totals 17 residues. The DNA of the CDR3 is TGTGCCAGCAGCTCGGTCCCACATGTTGCGGGAACAGATACGCAGTATTTT. This gives the protein CASSSVPHVAGTDTQYF.

The genes are TRBV29-1 and TRBJ2-7; TRBD2 matches 7 bases. Germline-derived CDR1 and CDR2 are SQVTM and ANQGSEA. The CDR3 spans 13 residues. Trimming removed 7 bases from V and 0 bases from J; junction bases left unmatched: 6. This CDR3 reads CSGGGGDSYEQYF. In nucleotides, the CDR3 is TGCAGCGGTGGGGGAGGGGACTCCTACGAGCAGTACTTC.

The V call is TRBV6-1, the J call TRBJ1-2, with a weak D call TRBD1 (5 bases). Germline lookup yields CDR1 MNHNS and CDR2 SASEGT. This CDR3 has 14 amino acids. V was shortened by 8 bases and J by 4 bases, with 17 bases between the two germline ends. Written as DNA, the CDR3 is TGTGCCAGCGCCGGGGCCCGCGTCGGCTATGGCTACACCTTC. This sequence encodes CASAGARVGYGYTF.

The chain couples TRBV19 to TRBJ2-7, with no clear D. CDR3 size: 13 residues. Trimming shortened V by 5 bases and J by 0 bases, and 8 bases separated the two germline ends. Germline CDR1 LNHDA, CDR2 SQIVND (reference sequence). CDR3 sequence: CASSAAVSYEQYF. As DNA, the CDR3 is TGTGCCAGTAGTGCGGCAGTCTCCTACGAGCAGTACTTC. The complete variable domain, with remaining parts taken from reference TRBV19 and TRBJ2-7, reads DGGITQSPKYLFRKEGQNVTLSCEQNLNHDAMYWYRQDPGQGLRLIYYSQIVNDFQKGDIAEGYSVSREKKESFPLTVTSAQKNPTAFYLCASSAAVSYEQYFGPGTRLTVT.

The chain couples TRBV11-2 to TRBJ2-5; D ambiguous. The CDR3 has 14 residues. The V gene's germline CDR1 is SGHAT and CDR2 FQNNGV. V was clipped by 0 bases and J by 1 base, with 6 bases between them. The CDR3 loop reads CASSLEAFQETQYF. For the CDR3, the DNA is TGTGCCAGCAGCTTAGAGGCATTCCAAGAGACCCAGTACTTC.

The chain employs TRBV10-2 and TRBJ2-7, with D perhaps matching TRBD1 or TRBD2 (5 bases each). From germline, CDR1 is WSHSY and CDR2 SAAADI. Trimming left V 7 bases short and J 0 bases short, with 7 bases between. The CDR3 runs 12 residues. The CDR3 region is CASTGTSYEQYF. The CDR3 DNA follows: TGCGCCAGCACTGGGACCTCCTACGAGCAGTACTTC.

The J gene is TRBJ2-7, the V gene TRBV2; D may be TRBD1 (7 bases). CDR3 length: 12 residues. Germline lookup yields CDR1 SNHLY and CDR2 FYNNEI. Trimming removed 7 bases at V and 7 bases at J, with 14 bases between. CDR3: CASIQGGREQYF. The CDR3 nucleotides are TGTGCCAGCATCCAGGGGGGTCGGGAGCAGTACTTC.

V is TRBV28 and J is TRBJ2-3, with 7 nucleotides matching TRBD2. The CDR3 spans 16 residues. Germline V gene lookup returns CDR1 MDHEN and CDR2 SYDVKM. With V trimmed by 2 bases and J by 2 bases, 7 bases remained unmatched. CDR3 bases: TGTGCCAGCAGTTTAGGGCAGGGAGGGTCCACAGATACGCAGTATTTT. Translated: CASSLGQGGSTDTQYF.

J is TRBJ2-7 and V is TRBV27; 7 nucleotides match TRBD1. V lost 9 bases to trimming and J lost 2 bases; unmatched junction nucleotides: 7. The CDR3 length is 13 residues. The germline CDR1 and CDR2 sequences are MNHEY and SMNVEV (reference sequence). The CDR3: CASRQGGTYEQYF. CDR3 sequence (DNA): TGTGCCAGTAGACAGGGCGGTACCTACGAGCAGTACTTC.

The V and J genes are TRBV2 and TRBJ1-2, with TRBD1 identical over 8 bases. CDR3 length: 18 residues. CDR1 SNHLY and CDR2 FYNNEI come from the germline V gene. The ends lost 5 bases at V and 8 bases at J; junction bases unmatched: 22. The CDR3 DNA follows: TGTGCCAGCAGTCACAGGGGGGGTGACACCCCATTTACGGGAGGCTACACCTTC. Translating it yields CASSHRGGDTPFTGGYTF.

This chain uses TRBV29-1 with TRBJ2-1; D could derive from TRBD1 or TRBD2 (5 bases each). The V end was cut by 8 bases, the J end by 2 bases, with 10 bases between. CDR3 length: 12 amino acids. Germline V gene lookup returns CDR1 SQVTM and CDR2 ANQGSEA. The CDR3 sequence: CSTRGAYNEQFF. The CDR3 nucleotides are TGCAGCACCCGGGGCGCCTACAATGAGCAGTTCTTC.

V gene TRBV7-8 combines with J gene TRBJ2-7; 14 nucleotides align to TRBD2. Trimming cost V 0 bases and J 5 bases; bases outside gene matches: 3. This CDR3 spans 16 amino acids. The germline gives CDR1 SGHVS, CDR2 FQNEAQ. The CDR3 sequence: CASSLAGLAGVDEQYF. The CDR3 DNA follows: TGTGCCAGCAGCTTAGCGGGACTAGCGGGAGTCGACGAGCAGTACTTC.